This is a list of T cell receptor beta chains from one sample in a study of blood T cell repertoires in COVID-19. Profiling relied on immunoSEQ multiplex PCR, and the TCRdb table lists in-frame clones only, not all of them. The top ten clones hold roughly 11% of a sample with about 130,000 clones, around four fifths of them seen once. The sequenced sample consisted of peripheral blood. These receptors were obtained from a man aged 55 to 70 who had recovered from COVID-19. CDR3s include the opening cysteine and the closing phenylalanine or tryptophan. A D gene is named only where the DNA matches it firmly. Only part of the rows carry a size: once, few, many, or a class if the clone is expanded.

V	D	J	size	CDR3	DNA
TRBV7-6	TRBD1	TRBJ2-2	-	CASSLANRGNGELFF	TGTGCCAGCAGCTTAGCCAACAGGGGGAACGGGGAGCTGTTTTTT
TRBV6-2/TRBV6-3	TRBD2	TRBJ2-1	-	CASSYGTSGGNIYNEQFF	TGTGCCAGCAGTTACGGGACTAGCGGGGGGAACATCTACAATGAGCAGTTCTTC
TRBV11-2	TRBD2	TRBJ2-1	-	CASSLETSGINEQFF	TGTGCCAGCAGCCTGGAGACTAGCGGGATAAATGAGCAGTTCTTC
TRBV20-1	-	TRBJ1-2	-	CSAGLSYGYTF	TGCAGTGCAGGACTGTCTTATGGCTACACCTTC
TRBV6-5	-	TRBJ2-3	-	CASSPHREDTQYF	TGTGCCAGCAGTCCGCATCGGGAGGATACGCAGTATTTT
TRBV30	-	TRBJ2-7	-	CAWANQYEQYF	TGTGCCTGGGCAAATCAGTACGAGCAGTACTTC
TRBV7-9	-	TRBJ1-5	-	CASGSGQPQHF	TGTGCCAGCGGTTCCGGTCAGCCCCAGCATTTT
TRBV15	-	TRBJ1-4	-	CATSSRRANEKLFF	TGTGCCACCAGCAGCCGTCGGGCTAATGAAAAACTGTTTTTT
TRBV30	-	TRBJ2-7	-	CAWSVVAASSYEQYF	TGTGCCTGGAGTGTGGTAGCCGCCAGCTCCTACGAGCAGTACTTC
TRBV18	TRBD2	TRBJ2-1	-	CASSLVPTSGSQNEQFF	TGTGCCAGCTCACTAGTCCCGACTAGCGGGAGTCAGAATGAGCAGTTCTTC
TRBV5-4	TRBD2	TRBJ2-7	-	CASSSSSGSSYEQYF	TGTGCCAGCAGCTCTTCTAGCGGGAGCTCCTACGAGCAGTACTTC
TRBV3-1/TRBV3-2	-	TRBJ2-6	few	CASSPLISGANVLTF	TGTGCCAGCAGCCCCTTAATCTCTGGGGCCAACGTCCTGACTTTC
TRBV3-1/TRBV3-2	-	TRBJ1-5	-	CASSQGQTQHF	TGTGCCAGCAGCCAAGGACAGACCCAGCATTTT
TRBV30	TRBD2	TRBJ2-1	-	CAWSGGTGTNSDEQFF	TGTGCCTGGAGTGGGGGGACCGGGACTAATTCCGATGAGCAGTTCTTC
TRBV3-1/TRBV3-2	-	TRBJ2-3	-	CASSQSSTGLLGTDTQYF	TGTGCCAGCAGCCAGAGTAGTACAGGGCTTTTGGGCACAGATACGCAGTATTTT
TRBV4-1	-	TRBJ1-1	-	CASSPPNRNTEAFF	TGCGCCAGCAGCCCCCCCAACAGGAACACTGAAGCTTTCTTT
TRBV19	-	TRBJ1-4	-	CASSIPPGNEKLFF	TGTGCCAGTAGTATCCCCCCAGGAAATGAAAAACTGTTTTTT
TRBV2	-	TRBJ2-2	many	CASNGGGRGGELFF	TGTGCCAGCAACGGCGGGGGCCGGGGCGGGGAGCTGTTTTTT
TRBV5-5	TRBD1	TRBJ2-5	-	CASSWGQGALETQYF	TGTGCCAGCAGCTGGGGACAGGGGGCCCTAGAGACCCAGTACTTC
TRBV19	-	TRBJ2-5	-	CASSIRLQETQYF	TGTGCCAGTAGTATAAGACTCCAAGAGACCCAGTACTTC
TRBV29-1	TRBD1	TRBJ1-3	-	CSGLDRGNTIYF	TGCAGCGGATTGGACAGGGGGAACACCATATATTTT
TRBV5-1	-	TRBJ1-5	-	CASSLSPLSNQPQHF	TGCGCCAGCAGCCTGTCCCCCCTCAGCAATCAGCCCCAGCATTTT
TRBV21-1	-	TRBJ2-7	-	CASSKPKGRDSSYEQYF	TGTGCCAGCAGCAAACCGAAGGGGCGGGATAGCTCCTACGAGCAGTACTTC
TRBV9	-	TRBJ1-3	few	CASSSQRVAGNTIYF	TGTGCCAGCAGCTCACAGAGGGTTGCTGGAAACACCATATATTTT
TRBV3-1/TRBV3-2	-	TRBJ2-2	-	CASSPTWGGGGIGELFF	TGTGCCAGCAGCCCTACTTGGGGGGGCGGGGGAATCGGGGAGCTGTTTTTT
TRBV30	-	TRBJ1-1	-	CAWSVYRADTEAFF	TGTGCCTGGAGTGTTTACAGGGCGGACACTGAAGCTTTCTTT
TRBV6-2/TRBV6-3	TRBD1	TRBJ2-3	-	CASSYDRGGTDTQYF	TGTGCCAGCAGTTATGACAGGGGGGGCACAGATACGCAGTATTTT
TRBV2	TRBD2	TRBJ2-1	-	CASSDPRTSGRPLSSYNEQFF	TGTGCCAGCAGTGACCCAAGGACTAGCGGGAGACCCTTGAGCTCCTACAATGAGCAGTTCTTC